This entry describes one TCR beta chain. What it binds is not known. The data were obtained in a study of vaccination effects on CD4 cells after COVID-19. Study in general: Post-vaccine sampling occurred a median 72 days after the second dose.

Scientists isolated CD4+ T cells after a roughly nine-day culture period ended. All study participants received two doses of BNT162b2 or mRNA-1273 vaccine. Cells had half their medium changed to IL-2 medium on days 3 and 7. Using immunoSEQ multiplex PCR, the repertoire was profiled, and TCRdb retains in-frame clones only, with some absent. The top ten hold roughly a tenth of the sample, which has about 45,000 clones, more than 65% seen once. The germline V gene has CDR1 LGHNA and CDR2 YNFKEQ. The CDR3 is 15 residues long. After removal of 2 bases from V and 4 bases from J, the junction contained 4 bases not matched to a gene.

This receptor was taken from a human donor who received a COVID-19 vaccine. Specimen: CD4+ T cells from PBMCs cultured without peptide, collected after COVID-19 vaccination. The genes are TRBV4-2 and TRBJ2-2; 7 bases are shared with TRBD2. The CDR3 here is CASSQPGRGTGELFF. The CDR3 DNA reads TGTGCCAGCAGCCAACCTGGGAGGGGCACCGGGGAGCTGTTTTTT.